This is a list of T cell receptor beta chains from one sample in a study of cytomegalovirus exposure and HLA in healthy donors. Method: immunoSEQ multiplex PCR; TCRdb's copy keeps in-frame clones and lacks some. The data contain around 200,000 clones, around 68% of them singletons. Specimen: PBMCs. Receptors originate from a man aged 35 to 55 in good health and CMV-seronegative. Each CDR3 is given with its conserved first and last residue. A D gene is named only where the DNA matches it firmly. A clone size is listed for some rows: how often the clone was seen (once, few, many), or a class if it is expanded.

>TRBJ2-1|TRBD2|TRBV7-2|once
CASSLARTSGEQFF
TGTGCCAGCAGCTTAGCACGGACTAGCGGCGAGCAGTTCTTC
>TRBJ1-1|-|TRBV6-5|-
CASGPLNTEAFF
TGTGCCAGCGGCCCCCTGAACACTGAAGCTTTCTTT
>TRBJ2-7|-|TRBV7-3|-
CASSPTGGSYEQYF
TGTGCCAGCAGCCCTACTGGCGGCTCCTACGAGCAGTACTTC
>TRBJ2-5|TRBD1|TRBV6-6|-
CASSIDRAGPEQYF
TGTGCCAGCAGTATTGACAGGGCGGGTCCAGAGCAGTACTTC
>TRBJ2-7|-|TRBV28|few
CASSPPTAYEQYF
TGTGCCAGCAGTCCCCCGACAGCCTACGAGCAGTACTTC
>TRBJ2-7|-|TRBV6-5|few
CASTGLALASYEQYF
TGTGCCAGCACAGGGCTGGCCTTGGCCTCCTACGAGCAGTACTTC
>TRBJ2-1|TRBD2|TRBV7-9|-
CASWTSGGSSYNEQFF
TGTGCCAGCTGGACTAGCGGGGGAAGCTCCTACAATGAGCAGTTCTTC
>TRBJ2-2|-|TRBV29-1|once
CSGCESRANGELFF
TGCAGCGGTTGTGAATCCAGGGCAAACGGGGAGCTGTTTTTT
>TRBJ1-1|-|TRBV7-6|-
CASSLQGGNTEAFF
TGTGCCAGCAGCTTACAGGGAGGGAACACTGAAGCTTTCTTT
>TRBJ2-2|TRBD1|TRBV5-1|-
CASSLENRGTGELFF
TGCGCCAGCAGCTTGGAGAACAGGGGCACCGGGGAGCTGTTTTTT